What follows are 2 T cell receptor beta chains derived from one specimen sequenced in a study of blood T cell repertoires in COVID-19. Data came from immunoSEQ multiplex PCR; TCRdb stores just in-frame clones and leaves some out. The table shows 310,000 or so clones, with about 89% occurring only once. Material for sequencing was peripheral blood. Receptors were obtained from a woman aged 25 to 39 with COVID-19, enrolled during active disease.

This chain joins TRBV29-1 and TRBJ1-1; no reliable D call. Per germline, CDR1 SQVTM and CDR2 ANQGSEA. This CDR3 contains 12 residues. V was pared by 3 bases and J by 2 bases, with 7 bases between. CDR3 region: CSVEEVNTEAFF. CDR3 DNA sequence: TGCAGCGTTGAGGAGGTTAACACTGAAGCTTTCTTT.

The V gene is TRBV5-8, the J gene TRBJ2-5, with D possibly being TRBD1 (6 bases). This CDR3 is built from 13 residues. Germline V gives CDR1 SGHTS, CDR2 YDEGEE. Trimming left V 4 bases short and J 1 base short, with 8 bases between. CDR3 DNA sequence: TGTGCCAGCAGCCCGGACAGCCAAGAGACCCAGTACTTC. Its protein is CASSPDSQETQYF.